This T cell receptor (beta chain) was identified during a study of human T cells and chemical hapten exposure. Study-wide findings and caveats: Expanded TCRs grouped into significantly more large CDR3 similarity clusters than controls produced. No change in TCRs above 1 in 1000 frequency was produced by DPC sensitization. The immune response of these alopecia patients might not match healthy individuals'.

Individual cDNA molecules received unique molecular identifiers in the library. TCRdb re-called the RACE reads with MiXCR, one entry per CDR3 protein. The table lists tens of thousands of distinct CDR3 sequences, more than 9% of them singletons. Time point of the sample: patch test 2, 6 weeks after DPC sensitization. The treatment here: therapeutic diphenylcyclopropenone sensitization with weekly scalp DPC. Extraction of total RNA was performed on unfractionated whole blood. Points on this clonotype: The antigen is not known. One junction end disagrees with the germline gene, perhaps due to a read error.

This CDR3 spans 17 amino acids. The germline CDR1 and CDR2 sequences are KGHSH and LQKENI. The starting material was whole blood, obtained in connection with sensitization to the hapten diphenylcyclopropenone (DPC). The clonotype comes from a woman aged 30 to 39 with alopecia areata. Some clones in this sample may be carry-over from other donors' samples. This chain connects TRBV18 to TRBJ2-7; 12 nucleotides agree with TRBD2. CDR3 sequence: CASSPPGLAGPLYAQYF. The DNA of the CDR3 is TGTGCCAGCTCACCCCCCGGACTAGCGGGGCCACTCTACGCGCAGTACTTC.